Listed below are T cell receptor beta chains from one sample, sequenced in a study of OX40 agonist ivuxolimab in advanced cancers. Profiling relied on immunoSEQ multiplex PCR, and the TCRdb table lists in-frame clones only, not all of them. The sample lists 25,000 to 35,000 clones; around nine tenths were seen once. The specimen comprised CD4+ or CD8+ T cells sorted from blood, sampled in a trial of the OX40 agonist ivuxolimab. These receptors came from an adult with an advanced solid tumor such as melanoma, head and neck, liver or kidney cancer. CDR3s include the opening cysteine and the closing phenylalanine or tryptophan. The order of the fields is CDR3 protein, CDR3 DNA, clone size, J gene, V gene, D gene. The D gene is left open where the match is weak. Only part of the rows carry a size: once, few, many, or a class if the clone is expanded.

CDR3aa: CASSPPQGWPPEAFF; CDR3nt: TGCGCCAGCAGCCCCCCGCAAGGGTGGCCTCCCGAGGCTTTCTTT; abundance: .; j_gene: TRBJ1-1; v_gene: TRBV5-1; d_gene: .
CDR3aa: CASSLPAGTGRETQYF; CDR3nt: TGTGCCAGCTCACTACCAGCGGGGACAGGGCGAGAGACCCAGTACTTC; abundance: once; j_gene: TRBJ2-5; v_gene: TRBV18; d_gene: TRBD1
CDR3aa: CASSSTGVPYEQYF; CDR3nt: TGTGCCAGCAGCTCCACAGGGGTCCCCTACGAGCAGTACTTC; abundance: once; j_gene: TRBJ2-7; v_gene: TRBV5-6; d_gene: TRBD1
CDR3aa: CASSKGGPNEQFF; CDR3nt: TGTGCCAGTAGTAAGGGGGGCCCCAATGAGCAGTTCTTC; abundance: .; j_gene: TRBJ2-1; v_gene: TRBV19; d_gene: .
CDR3aa: CASSLESSRSPLHF; CDR3nt: TGTGCCAGCAGCTTAGAATCATCGCGTTCACCCCTCCACTTT; abundance: .; j_gene: TRBJ1-6; v_gene: TRBV7-9; d_gene: .
CDR3aa: CASSGIATGQSTDTQYF; CDR3nt: TGTGCCAGCAGCGGGATAGCGACGGGACAGAGCACAGATACGCAGTATTTT; abundance: .; j_gene: TRBJ2-3; v_gene: TRBV5-6; d_gene: TRBD1
CDR3aa: CASSRGSSYEQYF; CDR3nt: TGTGCCAGCAGTAGGGGGAGCTCCTACGAGCAGTACTTC; abundance: once; j_gene: TRBJ2-7; v_gene: TRBV9; d_gene: .
CDR3aa: CASSFLAVTGELFF; CDR3nt: TGTGCCAGCAGCTTTTTAGCGGTCACCGGGGAGCTGTTTTTT; abundance: .; j_gene: TRBJ2-2; v_gene: TRBV5-6; d_gene: .
CDR3aa: CASSVGGDSYEQYF; CDR3nt: TGTGCCAGCAGCGTAGGCGGGGACTCCTACGAGCAGTACTTC; abundance: .; j_gene: TRBJ2-7; v_gene: TRBV9; d_gene: .
CDR3aa: CASSSREQADTGELFF; CDR3nt: TGTGCCAGCTCTTCCCGGGAACAGGCAGACACCGGGGAGCTGTTTTTT; abundance: many; j_gene: TRBJ2-2; v_gene: TRBV6-4; d_gene: .
CDR3aa: CASSLYGLEAFF; CDR3nt: TGTGCCAGCAGCTTATACGGACTCGAAGCTTTCTTT; abundance: .; j_gene: TRBJ1-1; v_gene: TRBV7-9; d_gene: .
CDR3aa: CASSRSDNEQFF; CDR3nt: TGTGCCAGCAGCCGATCGGACAATGAGCAGTTCTTC; abundance: .; j_gene: TRBJ2-1; v_gene: TRBV5-6; d_gene: .
CDR3aa: CATSSRVGSEAFF; CDR3nt: TGTGCCACCAGCAGCAGGGTGGGGAGTGAAGCTTTCTTT; abundance: medium-sized; j_gene: TRBJ1-1; v_gene: TRBV15; d_gene: .
CDR3aa: CASSYAAETYEQYF; CDR3nt: TGTGCCAGCAGTTACGCGGCAGAAACCTACGAGCAGTACTTC; abundance: .; j_gene: TRBJ2-7; v_gene: TRBV6-5; d_gene: .
CDR3aa: CASSQTSGRKNIQYF; CDR3nt: TGTGCCAGCAGCCAGACTAGCGGGAGAAAAAACATTCAGTACTTC; abundance: .; j_gene: TRBJ2-4; v_gene: TRBV7-9; d_gene: TRBD2
CDR3aa: CASSLYQETQYF; CDR3nt: TGTGCCAGCAGCCTATACCAAGAGACCCAGTACTTC; abundance: .; j_gene: TRBJ2-5; v_gene: TRBV11-2; d_gene: .
CDR3aa: CASSRGTSYEQYF; CDR3nt: TGTGCCAGCAGCCGGGGTACCTCCTACGAGCAGTACTTC; abundance: .; j_gene: TRBJ2-7; v_gene: TRBV11-2; d_gene: .
CDR3aa: CASSQVRAAGELFF; CDR3nt: TGCGCCAGCAGCCAAGTTAGGGCAGCCGGGGAGCTGTTTTTT; abundance: .; j_gene: TRBJ2-2; v_gene: TRBV4-1; d_gene: .